Listed below are T cell receptor beta chains from one sample, sequenced in a study of blood T cell repertoires in COVID-19. Clones were sequenced by immunoSEQ multiplex PCR, and TCRdb holds only the in-frame ones, with some missing. Of 200,000 to 250,000 clones in the sample, approximately 86% were seen once. Sequenced: peripheral blood. All receptors come from a woman aged 25 to 39 who had recovered from COVID-19. CDR3s include the opening cysteine and the closing phenylalanine or tryptophan. Each record gives: J gene, clone size, V gene, D gene, CDR3 length, CDR3 protein, CDR3 DNA. D genes are given only for firm matches. A clone size is listed for some rows: how often the clone was seen (once, few, many), or a class if it is expanded.

J gene: TRBJ2-3
clone size: NA
V gene: TRBV11-2
D gene: NA
CDR3 length: 13
CDR3 protein: CASSSTGTDTQYF
CDR3 DNA: TGTGCCAGCAGCTCAACAGGGACAGATACGCAGTATTTT

J gene: TRBJ1-2
clone size: NA
V gene: TRBV25-1
D gene: NA
CDR3 length: 14
CDR3 protein: CASTWDTEIYGYTF
CDR3 DNA: TGTGCCAGCACCTGGGACACTGAGATCTATGGCTACACCTTC

J gene: TRBJ2-7
clone size: once
V gene: TRBV4-3
D gene: TRBD2
CDR3 length: 17
CDR3 protein: CASSQARLAGVPYEQYF
CDR3 DNA: TGCGCCAGCAGCCAAGCAAGGCTAGCGGGGGTTCCCTACGAGCAGTACTTC

J gene: TRBJ1-1
clone size: NA
V gene: TRBV2
D gene: NA
CDR3 length: 13
CDR3 protein: CASSRDMNTEAFF
CDR3 DNA: TGTGCCAGCAGCCGGGATATGAACACTGAAGCTTTCTTT

J gene: TRBJ2-1
clone size: NA
V gene: TRBV6-1
D gene: TRBD2
CDR3 length: 15
CDR3 protein: CASSESAGGPHEQFF
CDR3 DNA: TGTGCCAGCAGTGAATCAGCGGGGGGGCCTCATGAGCAGTTCTTC

J gene: TRBJ1-6
clone size: NA
V gene: TRBV19
D gene: TRBD1
CDR3 length: 16
CDR3 protein: CASSTGVGTVATPLHF
CDR3 DNA: TGTGCCAGTAGTACCGGGGTCGGGACAGTCGCGACACCCCTCCACTTT

J gene: TRBJ2-7
clone size: NA
V gene: TRBV5-5
D gene: TRBD1
CDR3 length: 16
CDR3 protein: CASSLSPYGQEYEQYF
CDR3 DNA: TGTGCCAGCAGCTTGAGTCCTTATGGACAGGAATACGAGCAGTACTTC

J gene: TRBJ2-5
clone size: NA
V gene: TRBV14
D gene: TRBD1
CDR3 length: 17
CDR3 protein: CASSPRDRGFQRETQYF
CDR3 DNA: TGTGCCAGCAGCCCCCGGGACAGAGGGTTCCAAAGAGAGACCCAGTACTTC

J gene: TRBJ2-3
clone size: NA
V gene: TRBV6-2/TRBV6-3
D gene: NA
CDR3 length: 12
CDR3 protein: CASSTQGDTQYF
CDR3 DNA: TGTGCCAGCAGCACACAGGGTGATACGCAGTATTTT

J gene: TRBJ2-1
clone size: NA
V gene: TRBV6-5
D gene: NA
CDR3 length: 15
CDR3 protein: CASSWGRSSYNEQFF
CDR3 DNA: TGTGCCAGCAGTTGGGGCCGAAGCTCCTACAATGAGCAGTTCTTC

J gene: TRBJ1-4
clone size: NA
V gene: TRBV25-1
D gene: NA
CDR3 length: 15
CDR3 protein: CASSELGSGGEKLFF
CDR3 DNA: TGTGCCAGCAGTGAATTAGGGTCCGGGGGTGAAAAACTGTTTTTT

J gene: TRBJ2-3
clone size: NA
V gene: TRBV11-3
D gene: TRBD1
CDR3 length: 14
CDR3 protein: CASSFTGTGGTQYF
CDR3 DNA: TGTGCCAGCAGCTTTACCGGGACAGGGGGTACGCAGTATTTT

J gene: TRBJ2-1
clone size: NA
V gene: TRBV2
D gene: TRBD2
CDR3 length: 13
CDR3 protein: CASSSGRFNEQFF
CDR3 DNA: TGTGCCAGCTCTAGCGGGAGATTCAATGAGCAGTTCTTC

J gene: TRBJ1-6
clone size: NA
V gene: TRBV11-2
D gene: NA
CDR3 length: 16
CDR3 protein: CASSSLAGGWNSPLHF
CDR3 DNA: TGTGCCAGCAGCTCCCTTGCGGGGGGTTGGAATTCACCCCTCCACTTT